The source of this T cell receptor beta chain is a study of OX40 agonist ivuxolimab in advanced cancers. Across the whole study: Recorded diagnoses for dose-escalation patients were hepatocellular carcinoma, melanoma, renal cell or head and neck cancer.

The table came from immunoSEQ multiplex PCR; TCRdb's copy has only in-frame clones and leaves some out. The sample holds tens of thousands of clones, 89% seen once. Trimming took 5 bases from V and 1 from J, leaving 12 bases between them. CDR1 is SGHTA and CDR2 is FQGTGA in the germline V gene. CDR3 size: 15 residues. The chain carries TRBV7-3 and TRBJ2-1; weak D call: TRBD1 (6 bases). The material was CD4+ or CD8+ T cells sorted from blood, obtained in a trial of the OX40 agonist ivuxolimab. This TCR was sampled from an adult with an advanced solid tumor such as melanoma, head and neck, liver or kidney cancer. The CDR3 nucleotides read TGTGCCAGCAGCCCCCTGGACAGTTCCTACAATGAGCAGTTCTTC. Translation: CASSPLDSSYNEQFF.